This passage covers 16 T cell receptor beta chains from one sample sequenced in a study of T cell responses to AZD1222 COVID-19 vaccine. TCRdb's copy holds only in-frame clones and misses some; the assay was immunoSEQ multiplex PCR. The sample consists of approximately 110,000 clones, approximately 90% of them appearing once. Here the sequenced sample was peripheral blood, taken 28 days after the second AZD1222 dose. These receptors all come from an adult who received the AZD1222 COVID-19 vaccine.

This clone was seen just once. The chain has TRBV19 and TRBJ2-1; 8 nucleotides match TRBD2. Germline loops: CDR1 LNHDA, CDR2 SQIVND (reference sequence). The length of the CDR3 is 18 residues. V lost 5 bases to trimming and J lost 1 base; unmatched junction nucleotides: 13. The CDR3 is CASSLAGGVGPSYNEQFF. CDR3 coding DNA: TGTGCCAGTAGTTTGGCGGGAGGAGTGGGGCCTTCCTACAATGAGCAGTTCTTC.

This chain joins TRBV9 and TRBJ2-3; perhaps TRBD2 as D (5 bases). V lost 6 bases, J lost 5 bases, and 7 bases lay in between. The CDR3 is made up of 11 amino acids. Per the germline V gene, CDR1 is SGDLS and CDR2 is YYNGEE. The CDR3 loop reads CASKGGDTQYF. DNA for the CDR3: TGTGCCAGCAAAGGAGGAGATACGCAGTATTTT.

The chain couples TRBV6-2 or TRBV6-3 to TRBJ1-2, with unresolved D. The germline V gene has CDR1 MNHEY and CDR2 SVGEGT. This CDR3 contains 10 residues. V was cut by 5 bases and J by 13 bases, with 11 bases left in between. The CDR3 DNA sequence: TGTGCCAGCAGTCGGGCCATTCTCACCTTC. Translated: CASSRAILTF.

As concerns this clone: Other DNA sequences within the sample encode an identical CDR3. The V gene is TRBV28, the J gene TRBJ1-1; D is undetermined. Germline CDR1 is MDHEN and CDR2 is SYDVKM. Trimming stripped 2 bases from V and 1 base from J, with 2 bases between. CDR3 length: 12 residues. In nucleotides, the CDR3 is TGTGCCAGCAGTTTAAAGAACACTGAAGCTTTCTTT. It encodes CASSLKNTEAFF.

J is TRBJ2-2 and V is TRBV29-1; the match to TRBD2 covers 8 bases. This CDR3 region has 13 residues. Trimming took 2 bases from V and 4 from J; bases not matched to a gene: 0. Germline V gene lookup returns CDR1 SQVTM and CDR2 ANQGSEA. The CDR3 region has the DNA TGCAGCGTTGAACGGGGGGGCACCGGGGAGCTGTTTTTT. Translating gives CSVERGGTGELFF.

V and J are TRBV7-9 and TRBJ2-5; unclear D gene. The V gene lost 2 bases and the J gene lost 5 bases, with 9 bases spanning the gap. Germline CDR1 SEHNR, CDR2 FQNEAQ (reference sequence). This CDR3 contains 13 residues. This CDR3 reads CASSLTPEETQYF. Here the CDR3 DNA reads TGTGCCAGCAGCTTAACCCCTGAGGAGACCCAGTACTTC.

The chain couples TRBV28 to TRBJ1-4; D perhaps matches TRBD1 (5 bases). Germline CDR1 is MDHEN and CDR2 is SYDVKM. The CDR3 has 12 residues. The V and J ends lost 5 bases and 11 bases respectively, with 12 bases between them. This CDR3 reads CASSNEGRKLFF. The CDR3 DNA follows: TGTGCCAGCAGTAACGAGGGGCGTAAACTGTTTTTT.

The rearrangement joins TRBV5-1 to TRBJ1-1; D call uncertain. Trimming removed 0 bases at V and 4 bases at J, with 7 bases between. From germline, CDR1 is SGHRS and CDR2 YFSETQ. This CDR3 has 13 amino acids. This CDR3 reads CASSLETITEAFF. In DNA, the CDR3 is TGCGCCAGCAGCTTGGAGACAATCACTGAAGCTTTCTTT.

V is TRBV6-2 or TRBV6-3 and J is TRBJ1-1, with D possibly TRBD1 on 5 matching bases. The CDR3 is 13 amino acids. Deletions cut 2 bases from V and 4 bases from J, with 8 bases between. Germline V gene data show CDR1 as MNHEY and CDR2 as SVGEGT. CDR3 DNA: TGTGCCAGCAGTTACGAAGGGGTCACTGAAGCTTTCTTT. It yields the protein CASSYEGVTEAFF.

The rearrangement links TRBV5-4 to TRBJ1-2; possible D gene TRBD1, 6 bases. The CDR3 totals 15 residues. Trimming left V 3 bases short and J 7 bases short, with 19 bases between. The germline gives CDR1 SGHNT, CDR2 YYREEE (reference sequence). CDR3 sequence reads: CASSSLLVQGSGYTF. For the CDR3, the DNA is TGTGCCAGCAGCTCATTGTTGGTGCAGGGGTCTGGCTACACCTTC.

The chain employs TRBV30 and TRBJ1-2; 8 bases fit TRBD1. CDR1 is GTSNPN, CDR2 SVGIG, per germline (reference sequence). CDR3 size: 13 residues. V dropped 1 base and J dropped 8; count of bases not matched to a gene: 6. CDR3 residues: CAWSEQGARGYTF. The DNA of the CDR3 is TGTGCCTGGAGTGAGCAGGGGGCACGGGGCTACACCTTC. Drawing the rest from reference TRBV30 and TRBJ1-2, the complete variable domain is SQTIHQWPATLVQPVGSPLSLECTVEGTSNPNLYWYRQAAGRGLQLLFYSVGIGQISSEVPQNLSASRPQDRQFILSSKKLLLSDSGFYLCAWSEQGARGYTFGSGTRLTVV.

CDR3 in amino acids: CASSLYRGVGETQYF. CDR3 DNA sequence: TGTGCCAGCAGCCTGTACAGGGGGGTGGGAGAGACCCAGTACTTC. The chain recombines TRBV7-2 with TRBJ2-5; 8 nucleotides match TRBD1. Trimming removed 5 bases from V and 4 bases from J; junction bases left unmatched: 9. Per the germline V gene, CDR1 is SGHTA and CDR2 is FQGNSA. This CDR3 comprises 15 residues.

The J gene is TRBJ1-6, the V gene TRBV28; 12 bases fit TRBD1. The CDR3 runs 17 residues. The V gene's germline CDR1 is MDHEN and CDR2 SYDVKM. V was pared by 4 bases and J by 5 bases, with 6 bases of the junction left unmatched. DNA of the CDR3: TGTGCCAGCAGTTCCTGGGACAGGGGGCGTAATAATTCACCCCTCCACTTT. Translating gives CASSSWDRGRNNSPLHF.

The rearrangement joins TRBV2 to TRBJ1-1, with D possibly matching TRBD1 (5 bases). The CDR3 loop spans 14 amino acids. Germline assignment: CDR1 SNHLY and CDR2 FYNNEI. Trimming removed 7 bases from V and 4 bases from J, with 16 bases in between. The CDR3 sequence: CASIQGVLLTEAFF. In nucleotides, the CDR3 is TGTGCCAGCATCCAGGGTGTTCTTCTCACTGAAGCTTTCTTT.

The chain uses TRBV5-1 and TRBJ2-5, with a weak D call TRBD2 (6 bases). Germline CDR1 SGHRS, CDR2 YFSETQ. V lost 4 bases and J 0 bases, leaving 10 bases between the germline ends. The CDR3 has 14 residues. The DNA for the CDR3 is TGCGCCAGCAGCATAAGGACTAACCAAGAGACCCAGTACTTC. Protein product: CASSIRTNQETQYF.

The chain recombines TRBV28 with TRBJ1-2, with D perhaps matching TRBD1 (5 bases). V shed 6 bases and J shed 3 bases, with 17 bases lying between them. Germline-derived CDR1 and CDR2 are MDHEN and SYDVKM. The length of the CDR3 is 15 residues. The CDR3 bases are TGTGCCAGCAGCCACGGCAGGGCAAGGCACTATGGCTACACCTTC. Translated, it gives CASSHGRARHYGYTF.